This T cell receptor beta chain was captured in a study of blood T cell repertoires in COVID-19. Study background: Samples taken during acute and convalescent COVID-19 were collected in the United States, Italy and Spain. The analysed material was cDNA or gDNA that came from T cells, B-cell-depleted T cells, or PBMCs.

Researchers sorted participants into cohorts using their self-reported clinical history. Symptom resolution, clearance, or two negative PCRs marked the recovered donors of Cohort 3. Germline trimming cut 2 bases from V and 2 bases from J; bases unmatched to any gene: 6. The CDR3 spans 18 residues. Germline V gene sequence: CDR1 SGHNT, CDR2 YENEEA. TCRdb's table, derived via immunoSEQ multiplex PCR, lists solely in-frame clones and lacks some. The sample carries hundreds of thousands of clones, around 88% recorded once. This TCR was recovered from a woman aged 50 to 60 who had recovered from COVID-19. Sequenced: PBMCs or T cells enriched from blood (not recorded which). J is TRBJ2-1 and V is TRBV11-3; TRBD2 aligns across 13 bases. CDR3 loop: CASSLTLGLAGAYNEQFF. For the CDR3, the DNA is TGTGCCAGCAGCTTAACCCTTGGACTAGCGGGAGCCTACAATGAGCAGTTCTTC.